A selection of T cell receptor beta chains follows, all from one sample in a study of post-analysis software for immune sequencing data. TCRdb reprocessed the PCR reads with MiXCR, giving one entry per CDR3 protein. The sample consists of about 570,000 distinct CDR3 sequences, around 34% of them appearing once. Material for sequencing was blood. The receptors were gathered from a girl aged 2-17 years with multiple sclerosis. Both conserved end residues are part of each CDR3. Each record gives: J gene, V gene, D gene, clone size, CDR3 protein, CDR3 DNA. D genes are given only for firm matches. For some rows the clone size is stated as once, few or many, or as a class when expanded; others skip it.

J: TRBJ1-2
V: TRBV20-1
D: TRBD1
size: many
CDR3: CSARGQGATGYTF
DNA: TGCAGTGCTAGAGGACAGGGGGCGACCGGCTACACCTTC

J: TRBJ1-4
V: TRBV4-1
D: .
size: .
CDR3: CASSQESQQLAEELFF
DNA: TGCGCCAGCAGCCAAGAAAGTCAACAGTTGGCTGAAGAACTGTTTTTT

J: TRBJ1-1
V: TRBV29-1
D: TRBD1
size: .
CDR3: CSVNPQGRNTEAFF
DNA: TGCAGCGTTAATCCACAGGGGAGGAACACTGAAGCTTTCTTT

J: TRBJ2-3
V: TRBV20-1
D: TRBD1
size: .
CDR3: CSARTGGDTQYF
DNA: TGCAGTGCTAGAACAGGGGGAGATACGCAGTATTTT

J: TRBJ2-3
V: TRBV5-1
D: TRBD1
size: few
CDR3: CASSTGQSYTDTQYF
DNA: TGCGCCAGCAGCACGGGACAGAGCTACACAGATACGCAGTATTTT

J: TRBJ1-6
V: TRBV9
D: TRBD1
size: .
CDR3: CASSVTGTGGISPLHF
DNA: TGTGCCAGCAGCGTGACCGGGACAGGGGGAATTTCACCCCTCCACTTT

J: TRBJ2-5
V: TRBV20-1
D: TRBD2
size: .
CDR3: CSQTYYSGGGETQYF
DNA: TGCAGTCAAACTTATTACAGCGGGGGTGGGGAGACCCAGTACTTC

J: TRBJ1-1
V: TRBV12-5
D: .
size: .
CDR3: CASGLVFEGREAFF
DNA: TGTGCTAGTGGTTTGGTGTTTGAGGGGCGAGAAGCTTTCTTT

J: TRBJ1-2
V: TRBV9
D: .
size: .
CDR3: CASSVGDANYGYTF
DNA: TGTGCCAGCAGCGTAGGCGATGCTAACTATGGCTACACCTTC

J: TRBJ2-1
V: TRBV20-1
D: .
size: .
CDR3: CSASILRWDEQFF
DNA: TGCAGTGCTAGTATCCTAAGATGGGATGAGCAGTTCTTC

J: TRBJ2-3
V: TRBV3-1
D: TRBD1
size: few
CDR3: CASSQVLSGGADTQYF
DNA: TGTGCCAGCAGCCAAGTGTTATCAGGGGGCGCGGATACGCAGTATTTT

J: TRBJ1-5
V: TRBV29-1
D: TRBD1
size: .
CDR3: CSVATGSLISPQHF
DNA: TGCAGCGTCGCGACAGGGAGCCTCATCAGCCCCCAGCATTTT

J: TRBJ2-7
V: TRBV6-1
D: .
size: .
CDR3: CASIQRPGVEQYF
DNA: TGTGCCAGCATACAACGACCGGGGGTGGAGCAGTACTTC

J: TRBJ2-2
V: TRBV9
D: TRBD1
size: once
CDR3: CASSARQGPGTGELFF
DNA: TGTGCCAGCAGCGCACGACAGGGTCCAGGCACCGGGGAGCTGTTTTTT

J: TRBJ2-2
V: TRBV5-6
D: .
size: few
CDR3: CASSLTGVGELFF
DNA: TGTGCCAGCAGCCTAACTGGCGTCGGGGAGCTGTTTTTT

J: TRBJ1-6
V: TRBV5-1
D: TRBD1
size: .
CDR3: CASSSTGEPNSPLHF
DNA: TGCGCCAGCAGCTCCACAGGGGAGCCTAATTCACCTCTCCACTTT

J: TRBJ1-6
V: TRBV10-2
D: .
size: .
CDR3: CASSEVRGTGYSPLHF
DNA: TGCGCCAGCAGTGAGGTCCGGGGGACGGGGTATTCACCCCTCCACTTT

J: TRBJ2-5
V: TRBV12-3/TRBV12-4
D: .
size: .
CDR3: CASSLSLKETQYF
DNA: TGTGCCAGCAGTTTAAGCTTGAAAGAGACCCAGTACTTC

J: TRBJ1-2
V: TRBV18
D: TRBD1
size: .
CDR3: CASSPRQTGGNEVDGYTF
DNA: TGTGCCAGCTCACCACGCCAGACAGGGGGGAATGAGGTGGATGGCTACACCTTC

J: TRBJ2-1
V: TRBV10-3
D: .
size: .
CDR3: CAIAGGMDEQFF
DNA: TGTGCCATCGCGGGTGGGATGGATGAGCAGTTCTTC

J: TRBJ1-6
V: TRBV20-1
D: .
size: .
CDR3: CSAQRPPVDNSPLHF
DNA: TGCAGTGCCCAACGCCCCCCAGTAGATAATTCACCCCTCCACTTT

J: TRBJ1-2
V: TRBV11-2
D: TRBD1
size: .
CDR3: CASSLDRQGAYYGYTF
DNA: TGTGCCAGCAGCTTAGATAGGCAGGGGGCTTACTATGGCTACACCTTC

J: TRBJ1-1
V: TRBV5-1
D: .
size: .
CDR3: CASSETVGQGTEAFF
DNA: TGCGCCAGCAGCGAGACAGTTGGGCAAGGCACTGAAGCTTTCTTT

J: TRBJ2-7
V: TRBV29-1
D: TRBD2
size: .
CDR3: CSVEGDGGDYEQYF
DNA: TGCAGCGTTGAGGGGGACGGGGGGGACTACGAGCAGTACTTC

J: TRBJ2-5
V: TRBV12-3/TRBV12-4
D: TRBD2
size: many
CDR3: CASSQTSGGAGGKTQYF
DNA: TGTGCCAGCAGCCAGACTAGCGGGGGGGCCGGTGGGAAGACCCAGTACTTC

J: TRBJ2-2
V: TRBV7-2
D: TRBD1
size: once
CDR3: CASSLQTGSPTYTGELFF
DNA: TGTGCCAGCAGCTTACAGACAGGGTCTCCAACTTACACCGGGGAGCTGTTTTTT

J: TRBJ1-6
V: TRBV12-3/TRBV12-4
D: .
size: few
CDR3: CASSAGVDNSPLHF
DNA: TGTGCCAGCAGCGCAGGAGTTGATAATTCACCCCTCCACTTT

J: TRBJ2-2
V: TRBV4-2
D: .
size: few
CDR3: CASSRPEQGNTGELFF
DNA: TGTGCCAGCAGCCGACCCGAACAGGGGAACACCGGGGAGCTGTTTTTT

J: TRBJ1-1
V: TRBV10-1
D: .
size: few
CDR3: CASSDPGRGNTEAFF
DNA: TGCGCCAGCAGTGATCCAGGGAGGGGGAACACTGAAGCTTTCTTT

J: TRBJ2-3
V: TRBV4-1
D: TRBD1
size: .
CDR3: CASSPDRGAFTDTQYF
DNA: TGCGCCAGCAGCCCCGACAGGGGCGCATTCACAGATACGCAGTATTTT

J: TRBJ1-1
V: TRBV10-3
D: .
size: .
CDR3: CAIRSGAVNTEAFF
DNA: TGTGCCATACGCTCAGGGGCCGTGAACACTGAAGCTTTCTTT